The subject of this entry is one T cell receptor (beta chain). Its antigen remains unknown. The sample is drawn from a study of tumour-infiltrating T cells in Burkitt lymphoma. As for the study in general: Patients covered every epidemiological subtype of Burkitt lymphoma. Overall study results and limits: Public clonotypes, several, appeared across numerous Burkitt lymphoma patients.

Here immunoSEQ multiplex PCR was the method, and the copy in TCRdb shows in-frame clones only, minus some. The table records a few thousand clones, 11% to 15% of them present only once. V dropped 8 bases and J dropped 2 bases, with 19 bases sitting between them. The CDR3 sequence is 15 residues long. The V gene's germline CDR1 is SEHNR and CDR2 FQNEAQ (reference sequence). Sample: tumor tissue. The V and J genes are TRBV7-9 and TRBJ2-7, with D possibly TRBD1 on 5 matching bases. The sequence was obtained from a human donor with Burkitt lymphoma. The CDR3 loop is CASSSRYRPTYEQYF. The CDR3 bases are TGTGCCAGCTCGTCTCGTTACAGGCCCACCTACGAGCAGTACTTC.